Each of the 8 T cell receptor beta chains below was sequenced from the same sample in a study of blood T cell repertoires in COVID-19. Some clones are missing from TCRdb's copy, which holds only in-frame ones; the method was immunoSEQ multiplex PCR. The sample records 180,000 or so clones, roughly 81% being singletons. Sequencing used peripheral blood. Every receptor here comes from a woman between 40 and 55 years old with COVID-19, enrolled during active disease.

The genes are TRBV28 and TRBJ1-2; D unresolved. Germline V gene lookup returns CDR1 MDHEN and CDR2 SYDVKM. The ends were cut back, 6 bases at V and 3 bases at J, with 20 bases in the middle. The CDR3 spans 16 residues. The CDR3 DNA follows: TGTGCCAGCAGCGGCCGAGGTTCCTACCTGGACTATGGCTACACCTTC. Translated, it gives CASSGRGSYLDYGYTF.

V usage is TRBV19 and J usage is TRBJ1-1, with a tentative D call TRBD1 (6 bases). The CDR3 runs 14 residues. The germline CDR1 and CDR2 sequences are LNHDA and SQIVND (reference sequence). V was trimmed by 3 bases and J by 5 bases, leaving 13 bases between them. CDR3 amino acids: CASSIKGVGTEAFF. Written as DNA, the CDR3 is TGTGCCAGTAGTATTAAGGGGGTAGGGACTGAAGCTTTCTTT.

The rearrangement links TRBV6-5 to TRBJ1-1, with no clear D. Looked up from germline, CDR1 is MNHEY and CDR2 is SVGAGI. Between the trimmed V and J ends, which lost 4 bases and 4 bases, there was a span of 10 bases. The CDR3 sequence is 13 residues long. CDR3 nucleotide sequence: TGTGCCAGCAGTTCCCGCGGGAGCACTGAAGCTTTCTTT. Translation gives CASSSRGSTEAFF.

The chain recombines TRBV6-5 with TRBJ2-5; 11 nucleotides match TRBD2. This CDR3 region has 15 residues. J lost 6 bases, V lost 4 bases, and 7 bases had no gene match. In germline, CDR1 is MNHEY, CDR2 SVGAGI. The CDR3 DNA follows: TGTGCCAGCAGTTTAGCGGGGGGGCCTCAGAAGACCCAGTACTTC. Protein sequence: CASSLAGGPQKTQYF.

The chain is built from TRBV6-5 and TRBJ2-3; D gene uncertain. CDR3 length: 13 amino acids. Germline CDR1 and CDR2: MNHEY and SVGAGI. Trimming stripped 0 bases from V and 2 bases from J, with 3 bases between. CDR3 sequence (DNA): TGTGCCAGCAGTTACTCCGTCACAGATACGCAGTATTTT. Translation: CASSYSVTDTQYF.

The rearrangement links TRBV19 to TRBJ1-5, with 9 positions matching TRBD1. This CDR3 contains 17 residues. Germline V gene data show CDR1 as LNHDA and CDR2 as SQIVND (reference sequence). V shed 4 bases and J 7 bases; nucleotides not matched to a gene: 14. CDR3 in amino acids: CASSKPGTGRERQPQHF. DNA for the CDR3: TGTGCCAGTAGTAAACCCGGGACAGGGAGAGAGAGGCAGCCCCAGCATTTT.

This clone was seen once. CDR3 loop: CASQGQAKETQYF. The CDR3 nucleotides are TGTGCCAGCCAAGGACAGGCGAAGGAGACCCAGTACTTC. The rearrangement links TRBV25-1 to TRBJ2-5; 7 bases fit TRBD1. V trimming: 8 bases; J trimming: 5 bases; junction bases outside the gene matches: 8. The CDR3 covers 13 residues. Germline loops: CDR1 MGHDK, CDR2 SYGVNS.

The chain combines TRBV7-6 with TRBJ2-3; 9 nucleotides match TRBD1. This CDR3 region has 15 residues. V lost 2 bases to trimming and J lost 7 bases; unmatched junction nucleotides: 7. CDR1 is SGHVS, CDR2 FNYEAQ, per germline. CDR3 in amino acids: CASSLRTGVGNTQYF. CDR3 nucleotide sequence: TGTGCCAGCAGCTTAAGGACAGGGGTTGGGAATACGCAGTATTTT.